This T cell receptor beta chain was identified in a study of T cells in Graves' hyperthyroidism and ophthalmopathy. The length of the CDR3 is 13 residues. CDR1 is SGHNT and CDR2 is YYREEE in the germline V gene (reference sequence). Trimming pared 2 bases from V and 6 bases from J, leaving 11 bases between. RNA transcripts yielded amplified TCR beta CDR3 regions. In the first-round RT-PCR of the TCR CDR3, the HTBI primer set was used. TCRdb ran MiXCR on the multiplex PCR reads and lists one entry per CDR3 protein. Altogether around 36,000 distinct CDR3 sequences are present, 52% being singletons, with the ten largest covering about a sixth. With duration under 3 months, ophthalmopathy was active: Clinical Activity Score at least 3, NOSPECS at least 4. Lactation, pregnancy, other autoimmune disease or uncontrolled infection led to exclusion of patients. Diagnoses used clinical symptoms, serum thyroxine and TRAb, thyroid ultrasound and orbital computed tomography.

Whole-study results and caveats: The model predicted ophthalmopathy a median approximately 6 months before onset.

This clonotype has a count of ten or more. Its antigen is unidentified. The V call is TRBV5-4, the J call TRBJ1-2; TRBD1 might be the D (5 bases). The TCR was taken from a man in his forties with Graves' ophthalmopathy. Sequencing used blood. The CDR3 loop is CASSFPAGNGYTF. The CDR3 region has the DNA TGTGCCAGCAGCTTTCCGGCAGGGAATGGCTACACCTTC. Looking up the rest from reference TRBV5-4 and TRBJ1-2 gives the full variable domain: ETGVTQSPTHLIKTRGQQVTLRCSSQSGHNTVSWYQQALGQGPQFIFQYYREEENGRGNFPPRFSGLQFPNYSSELNVNALELDDSALYLCASSFPAGNGYTFGSGTRLTVV.